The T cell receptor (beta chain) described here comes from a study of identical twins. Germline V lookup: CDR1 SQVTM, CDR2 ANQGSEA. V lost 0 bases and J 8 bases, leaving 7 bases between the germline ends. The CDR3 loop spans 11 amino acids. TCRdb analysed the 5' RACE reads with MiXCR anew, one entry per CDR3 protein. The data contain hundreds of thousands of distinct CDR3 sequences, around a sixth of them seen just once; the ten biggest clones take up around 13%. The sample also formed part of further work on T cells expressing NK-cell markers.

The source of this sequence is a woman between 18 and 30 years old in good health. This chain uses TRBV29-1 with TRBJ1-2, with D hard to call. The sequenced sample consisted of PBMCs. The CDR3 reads CSVEEAKGYTF. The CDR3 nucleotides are TGCAGCGTTGAAGAGGCAAAAGGCTACACCTTC.